This T cell receptor (beta chain) was observed in a study of blood T cell repertoires in COVID-19. Study context: Donors in the United States, Italy and Spain gave samples during acute or convalescent COVID-19.

Profiled with immunoSEQ multiplex PCR; TCRdb holds only in-frame clones, not every one. The sample lists 250,000 or so clones; around 89% were seen once. CDR1 is SGHRS, CDR2 YFSETQ, per germline. Trimming took 0 bases from V and 1 from J, leaving 10 bases between them. This CDR3 comprises 15 residues. Material for sequencing was peripheral blood. V is TRBV5-1 and J is TRBJ2-5; a possible D gene is TRBD1 (5 bases). This receptor was identified in a woman aged 60 to 75 with COVID-19, enrolled during active disease. The CDR3 sequence: CASSLEGARQETQYF. The CDR3 DNA reads as TGCGCCAGCAGCTTGGAAGGGGCCCGCCAAGAGACCCAGTACTTC.